These 13 T cell receptor beta chains originate from one sample sequenced in a study of blood T cell repertoires in COVID-19. Method: immunoSEQ multiplex PCR; TCRdb's copy keeps in-frame clones and lacks some. Of more than 450,000 clones listed, about 90% are singletons. Input material: PBMCs or T cells enriched from blood (not recorded which). Receptors originate from a woman younger than 30 who had recovered from COVID-19.

This clone was counted between two and nine times. The CDR3 region is CASATSGEAYEQYF. CDR3 nucleotides: TGTGCCAGCGCCACTAGCGGGGAAGCCTACGAGCAGTACTTC. The chain uses TRBV25-1 and TRBJ2-7; 10 positions match TRBD2. The V gene end was trimmed by 8 bases and the J gene end by 2 bases; junction bases not matched to a gene: 6. From germline, CDR1 is MGHDK and CDR2 SYGVNS. The length of the CDR3 is 14 residues.

This clone appeared a few times. This sequence joins TRBV7-2 and TRBJ2-1; 9 bases map to TRBD1. Germline V gene data show CDR1 as SGHTA and CDR2 as FQGNSA. The CDR3 contains 14 residues. V lost 6 bases and J lost 6; bases outside the gene matches: 6. In nucleotides, the CDR3 is TGTGCCAGCAGTCGCGACAGGGGGGGCAATGAGCAGTTCTTC. Amino acid sequence: CASSRDRGGNEQFF.

This chain uses TRBV30 with TRBJ1-2, with a weak D call TRBD1 (6 bases). Germline V CDR1 and CDR2: GTSNPN, SVGIG (reference sequence). The CDR3 runs to 14 residues. V gave up 4 bases and J gave up 3 bases, with 15 bases separating them. The CDR3 here is CAWTGEGVYYGYTF. In DNA, the CDR3 is TGTGCCTGGACAGGGGAAGGAGTCTACTATGGCTACACCTTC.

This clone was seen just once. V usage is TRBV3-1 (or the pseudogene TRBV3-2) and J usage is TRBJ2-3; D gene unclear. The length of the CDR3 is 11 residues. Trimming took 2 bases from V and 8 from J, leaving 5 bases between them. CDR1 is LGHDT and CDR2 is YNNKEL in the germline V gene (reference sequence). The CDR3 protein is CASSQSSTQYF. DNA of the CDR3: TGTGCCAGCAGCCAATCTAGTACGCAGTATTTT.

The chain is built from TRBV30 and TRBJ1-5; D might be TRBD1 (6 bases). The CDR3 extends over 14 amino acids. Trimming removed 8 bases at V and 2 bases at J, with 16 bases between. The germline V gene has CDR1 GTSNPN and CDR2 SVGIG (reference sequence). The CDR3 DNA follows: TGTGCCGCCGGTGGGGCAGGGGGCAATCAGCCCCAGCATTTT. Encoded protein: CAAGGAGGNQPQHF.

The chain employs TRBV29-1 and TRBJ2-7; a weak D match, TRBD1 (6 bases). Trimming stripped 6 bases from V and 7 bases from J, with 13 bases between. The CDR3 spans 11 residues. The germline CDR1 and CDR2 sequences are SQVTM and ANQGSEA. CDR3 bases: TGCAGCGTGGTTTCAAGGGGGGAGCAGTACTTC. Its translation: CSVVSRGEQYF.

The V call is TRBV28, the J call TRBJ2-6; maybe TRBD2 (6 bases). V was shortened by 5 bases and J by 0 bases, with 11 bases between the two germline ends. The length of the CDR3 is 16 residues. Per germline, CDR1 MDHEN and CDR2 SYDVKM. The CDR3 sequence is CASSGTLGSGANVLTF. As DNA, the CDR3 is TGTGCCAGCAGTGGGACTCTCGGCTCTGGGGCCAACGTCCTGACTTTC.

The rearrangement joins TRBV28 to TRBJ1-4; D is unclear. Germline assignment: CDR1 MDHEN and CDR2 SYDVKM. This CDR3 has 13 amino acids. V dropped 1 base and J dropped 3 bases, with 3 bases sitting between them. In DNA form, the CDR3 reads TGTGCCAGCAGTTTATCCGCTAATGAAAAACTGTTTTTT. Protein sequence: CASSLSANEKLFF.

V usage is TRBV6-5 and J usage is TRBJ1-6, with D unresolved. There are 15 residues in the CDR3. Germline CDR1 is MNHEY and CDR2 is SVGAGI. Trimming shortened V by 2 bases and J by 9 bases, and 14 bases separated the two germline ends. In nucleotides, the CDR3 is TGTGCCAGCAGTTACGCAGGAGGTGAGGGTTCACCCCTCCACTTT. It is translated as CASSYAGGEGSPLHF.

The CDR3 spells CASSASRDPGELFF. CDR3 DNA sequence: TGTGCCAGCAGCGCCTCCAGGGATCCCGGGGAGCTGTTTTTT. The V call is TRBV3-1 (or the pseudogene TRBV3-2), the J call TRBJ2-2; possible D gene TRBD1, 5 bases. This CDR3 contains 14 residues. CDR1 is LGHDT, CDR2 YNNKEL, per germline (reference sequence). Deletions cut 5 bases from V and 6 bases from J, with 13 bases between.

This clone was detected a few times. The rearrangement joins TRBV15 to TRBJ2-5; TRBD1 is a possible D gene (5 bases). V was trimmed by 3 bases and J by 2 bases, leaving 10 bases between them. In germline, CDR1 is LNHNV, CDR2 YYDKDF (reference sequence). The CDR3 loop spans 14 amino acids. CDR3: CATSSRQLQETQYF. CDR3 DNA: TGTGCCACCAGCAGTCGACAGCTACAAGAGACCCAGTACTTC.

This clone was seen a few times. This chain joins TRBV5-4 and TRBJ1-2; TRBD1 matches 10 bases. The CDR3 spans 16 residues. Germline V gene lookup returns CDR1 SGHNT and CDR2 YYREEE (reference sequence). With V trimmed by 5 bases and J by 4 bases, 11 bases remained unmatched. CDR3 sequence (DNA): TGTGCCAGCAGTCAAGAGGGGACAGGGGCTTCCTATGGCTACACCTTC. Translating it yields CASSQEGTGASYGYTF.

The genes are TRBV5-1 and TRBJ2-4; 7 bases line up with TRBD1. The ends lost 4 bases at V and 4 bases at J; junction bases unmatched: 8. The CDR3 extends over 15 amino acids. Germline V gives CDR1 SGHRS, CDR2 YFSETQ. This CDR3 is CASSPGLGQKNIQYF. CDR3 in DNA: TGCGCCAGCAGCCCAGGACTGGGACAGAAAAACATTCAGTACTTC.